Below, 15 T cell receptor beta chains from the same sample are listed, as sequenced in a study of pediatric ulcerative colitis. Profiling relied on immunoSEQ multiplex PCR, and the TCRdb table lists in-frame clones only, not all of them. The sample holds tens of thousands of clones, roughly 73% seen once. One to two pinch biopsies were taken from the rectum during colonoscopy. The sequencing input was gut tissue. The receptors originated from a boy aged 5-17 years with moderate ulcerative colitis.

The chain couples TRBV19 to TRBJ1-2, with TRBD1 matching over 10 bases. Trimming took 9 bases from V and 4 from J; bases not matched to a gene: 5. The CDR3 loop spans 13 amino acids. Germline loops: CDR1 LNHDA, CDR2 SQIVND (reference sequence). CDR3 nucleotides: TGTGCCAGCGACGACAGGGGGCTCTATGGCTACACCTTC. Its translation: CASDDRGLYGYTF.

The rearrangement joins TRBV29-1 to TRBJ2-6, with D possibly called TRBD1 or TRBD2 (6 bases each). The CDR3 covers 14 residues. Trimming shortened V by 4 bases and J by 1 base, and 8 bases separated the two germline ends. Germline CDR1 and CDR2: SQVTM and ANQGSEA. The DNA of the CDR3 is TGCAGCGTTGTAGGGGGGTCTGGGGCCAACGTCCTGACTTTC. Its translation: CSVVGGSGANVLTF.

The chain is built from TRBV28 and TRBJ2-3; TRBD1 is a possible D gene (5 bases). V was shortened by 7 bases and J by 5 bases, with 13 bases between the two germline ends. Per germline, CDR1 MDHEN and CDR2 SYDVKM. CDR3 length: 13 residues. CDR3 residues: CASTSGAGDTQYF. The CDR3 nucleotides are TGTGCCAGCACCTCTGGGGCAGGAGATACGCAGTATTTT.

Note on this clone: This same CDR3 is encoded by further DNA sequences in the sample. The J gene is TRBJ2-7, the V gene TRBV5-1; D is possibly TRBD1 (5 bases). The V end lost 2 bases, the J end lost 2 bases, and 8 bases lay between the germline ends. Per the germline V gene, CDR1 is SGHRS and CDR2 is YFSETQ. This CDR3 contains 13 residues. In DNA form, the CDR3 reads TGCGCCAGCAGCTTCGGACACGCCTACGAGCAGTACTTC. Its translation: CASSFGHAYEQYF.

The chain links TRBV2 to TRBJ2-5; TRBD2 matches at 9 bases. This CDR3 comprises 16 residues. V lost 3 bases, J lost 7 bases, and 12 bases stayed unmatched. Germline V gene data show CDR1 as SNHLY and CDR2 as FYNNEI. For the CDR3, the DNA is TGTGCCAGCAGTGAGGACAGCGGGGGGCCCCGGGGGACCCAGTACTTC. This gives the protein CASSEDSGGPRGTQYF.

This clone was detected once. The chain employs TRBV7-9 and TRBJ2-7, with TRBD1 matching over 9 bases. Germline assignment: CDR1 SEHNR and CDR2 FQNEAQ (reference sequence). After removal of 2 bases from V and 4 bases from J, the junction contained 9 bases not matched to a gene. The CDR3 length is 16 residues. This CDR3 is CASSLFWDREDYEQYF. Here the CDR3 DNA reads TGTGCCAGCAGCTTATTCTGGGACAGGGAGGATTACGAGCAGTACTTC.

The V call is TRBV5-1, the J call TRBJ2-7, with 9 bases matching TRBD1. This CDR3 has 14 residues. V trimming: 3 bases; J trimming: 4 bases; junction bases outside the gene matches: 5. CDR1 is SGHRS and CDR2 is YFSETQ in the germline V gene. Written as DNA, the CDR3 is TGCGCCAGCAGCTACTCAGGACAGGGGTACGAGCAGTACTTC. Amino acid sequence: CASSYSGQGYEQYF. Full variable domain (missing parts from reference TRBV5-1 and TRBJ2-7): KAGVTQTPRYLIKTRGQQVTLSCSPISGHRSVSWYQQTPGQGLQFLFEYFSETQRNKGNFPGRFSGRQFSNSRSEMNVSTLELGDSALYLCASSYSGQGYEQYFGPGTRLTVT.

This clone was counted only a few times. The CDR3 DNA reads as TGCGCCAGCAGCCCCGACGGGTTCTATGGCTACACCTTC. Translation gives CASSPDGFYGYTF. V usage is TRBV5-1 and J usage is TRBJ1-2; D unresolved. The CDR3 totals 13 residues. V lost 4 bases to trimming and J lost 4 bases, with 11 bases between them. Germline V gives CDR1 SGHRS, CDR2 YFSETQ.

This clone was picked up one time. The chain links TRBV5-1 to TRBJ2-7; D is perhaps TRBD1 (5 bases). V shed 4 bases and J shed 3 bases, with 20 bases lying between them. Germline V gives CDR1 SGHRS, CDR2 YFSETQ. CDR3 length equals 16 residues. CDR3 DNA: TGCGCCAGCAGCCCCCTCGGCAGGGTTACTTTCTACGAGCAGTACTTC. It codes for CASSPLGRVTFYEQYF. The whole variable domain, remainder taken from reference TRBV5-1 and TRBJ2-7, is KAGVTQTPRYLIKTRGQQVTLSCSPISGHRSVSWYQQTPGQGLQFLFEYFSETQRNKGNFPGRFSGRQFSNSRSEMNVSTLELGDSALYLCASSPLGRVTFYEQYFGPGTRLTVT.

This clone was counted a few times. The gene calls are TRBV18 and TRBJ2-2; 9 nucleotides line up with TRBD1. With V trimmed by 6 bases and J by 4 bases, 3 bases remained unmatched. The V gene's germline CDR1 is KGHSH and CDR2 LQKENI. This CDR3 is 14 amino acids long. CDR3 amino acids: CASSGTGSTGELFF. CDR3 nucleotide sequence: TGTGCCAGCTCCGGGACAGGGTCCACCGGGGAGCTGTTTTTT.

In nucleotides, the CDR3 is TGTGCCAGCAGTCCAGGGGCGCCCCAGCATTTT. Translation gives CASSPGAPQHF. The gene calls are TRBV28 and TRBJ1-5, with a tentative D call TRBD1 (6 bases). The germline CDR1 and CDR2 sequences are MDHEN and SYDVKM. The CDR3 is 11 residues long. V gave up 5 bases and J gave up 9 bases, with 8 bases separating them.

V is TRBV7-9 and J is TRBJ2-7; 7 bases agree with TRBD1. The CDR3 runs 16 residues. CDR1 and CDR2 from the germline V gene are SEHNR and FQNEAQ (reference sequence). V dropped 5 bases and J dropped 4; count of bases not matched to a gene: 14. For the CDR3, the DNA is TGTGCCAGCAGCCAGAATGGGGATGAGGGGGCGTACGAGCAGTACTTC. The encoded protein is CASSQNGDEGAYEQYF.

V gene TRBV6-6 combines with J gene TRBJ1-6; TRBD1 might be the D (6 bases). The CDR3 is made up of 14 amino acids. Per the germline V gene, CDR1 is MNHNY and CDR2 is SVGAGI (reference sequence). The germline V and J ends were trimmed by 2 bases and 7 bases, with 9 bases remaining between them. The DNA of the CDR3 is TGTGCCAGCAGTTACGAGGGGGGGAATTCACCCCTCCACTTT. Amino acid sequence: CASSYEGGNSPLHF.

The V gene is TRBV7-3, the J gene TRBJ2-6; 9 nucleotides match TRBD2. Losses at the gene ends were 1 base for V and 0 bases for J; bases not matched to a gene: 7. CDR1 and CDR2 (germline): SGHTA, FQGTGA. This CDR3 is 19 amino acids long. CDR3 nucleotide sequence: TGTGCCAGCAGCTTAATTCCGACTAGCGGCAGCTCTGGGGCCAACGTCCTGACTTTC. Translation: CASSLIPTSGSSGANVLTF.

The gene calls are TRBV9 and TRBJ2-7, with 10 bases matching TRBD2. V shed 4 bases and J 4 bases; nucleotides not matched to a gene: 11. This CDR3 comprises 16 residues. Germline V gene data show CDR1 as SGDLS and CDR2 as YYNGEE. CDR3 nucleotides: TGTGCCAGCAGCACCAACTCAGCGGGGGGGCTTTACGAGCAGTACTTC. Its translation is CASSTNSAGGLYEQYF.